This T cell receptor (beta chain) was recovered during a study of blood T cell repertoires in COVID-19 (dated by TCRdb to 2020 to 2021). Looking at the study overall: Samples from collaborators originated in the United States, Italy and Spain and spanned both the acute and convalescent phases of COVID-19. Deeply sampled blood TCRbeta repertoires from subjects exposed to, actively infected with, or recovered from COVID-19 were included in the dataset. The prospective study material was composed of cDNA or gDNA derived from T cells, B-cell-depleted T cells, or PBMCs. The sample metadata nearly always contained a de-identified subject ID, COVID-19 status, age in years and sex. Samples were obtained from the ongoing ImmuneRACE study (first 160 participants) and from over 1,000 subjects provided by 6 global collaborators. The repertoires were released in a freely available public database intended as a resource for research on the immune response to SARS-CoV-2. Where available, HLA class I and class II types were taken from metadata supplied by the sample provider and were not determined by assay-based typing. What the research found in general, with its limitations: Clinical and demographic metadata were provided uncurated, with the amount varying by source and participant.

The immunoSEQ Assay, a bias-controlled multiplex PCR, was used to amplify TCRbeta CDR3 regions from genomic DNA. Under the source paper's analysis protocol: Within the assay, amplification of reference gene primers was used to estimate how many nucleated cells each sample contained. To quantify the absolute abundance of each unique TCRbeta CDR3 rearrangement, sequence reads were collapsed and filtered. For each sample, productive Simpson clonality was calculated by taking the square root of Simpson's diversity index across productive rearrangements. TCRdb provides this immuneACCESS table in a form limited to in-frame rearrangements. Some clones are lacking; in checked studies, under half of them reflect an unresolved V gene, and why the rest are absent is not known. V and J calls plus clone size are reproduced from that table; the DNA served to infer D and trimming. This sample has 320,000 or so clones in its table, and approximately 89% of those were observed once. Of the sample, about 5% falls within the top ten clones.

This clone was found once. There is no known antigen for this receptor. Per-base quality was not reported, and no clone a single base away is much larger than it. Participants in the prospective study were aged roughly 18 to 95 years, lived in 20 to 25 United States geographic areas, and enrolled through a virtual design. In the prospective study, cohorts were assigned on the basis of participant-reported clinical history obtained from a screening survey and a study questionnaire. Recovered participants in ImmuneRACE Cohort 3 were defined as having two consecutive negative NP/OP PCR tests, clearance from a healthcare professional, or resolution of symptoms. Mobile phlebotomists in the prospective study collected whole blood, serum and a nasopharyngeal or oropharyngeal swab from every participant. Prospective study participants could optionally give additional blood draws and questionnaires over an approximately two-month period. Before DNA extraction, prospective study blood samples were shipped either frozen or at room temperature.

This TCR was recovered from a man aged 25 to 45 who had recovered from COVID-19. The specimen sequenced was PBMCs or T cells enriched from blood (not recorded which).

CDR3 loop: CASSPIGGRPNTGELFF. The nucleotide sequence reads as follows: TGTGCCAGCAGCCCCATAGGGGGAAGGCCGAACACCGGGGAGCTGTTTTTT. The chain was built from TRBV28 and TRBJ2-2; a tentative D match to TRBD1 spans 6 bases. In the germline V gene, CDR1 corresponds to MDHEN and CDR2 to SYDVKM. The V and J ends are trimmed by 6 bases and 0 bases, leaving 17 bases between them. From the cysteine up to the phenylalanine, the CDR3 has a length of 17 residues. The sequence is cut down to CDR3 DNA, 51 bases in frame from base 1.